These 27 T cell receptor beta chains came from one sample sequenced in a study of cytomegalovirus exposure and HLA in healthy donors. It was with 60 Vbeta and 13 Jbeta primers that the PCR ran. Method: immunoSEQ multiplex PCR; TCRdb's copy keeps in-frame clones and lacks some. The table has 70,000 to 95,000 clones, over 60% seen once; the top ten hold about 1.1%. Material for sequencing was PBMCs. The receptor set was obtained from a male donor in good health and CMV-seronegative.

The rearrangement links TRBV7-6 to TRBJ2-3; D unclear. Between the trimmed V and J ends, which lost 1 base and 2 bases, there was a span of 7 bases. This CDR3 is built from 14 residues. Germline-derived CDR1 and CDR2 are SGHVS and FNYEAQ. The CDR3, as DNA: TGTGCCAGCAGCTTAGACTGGGCCACAGATACGCAGTATTTT. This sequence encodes CASSLDWATDTQYF. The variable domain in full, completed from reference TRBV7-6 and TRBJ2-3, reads GAGVSQSPRYKVTKRGQDVALRCDPISGHVSLYWYRQALGQGPEFLTYFNYEAQQDKSGLPNDRFSAERPEGSISTLTIQRTEQRDSAMYRCASSLDWATDTQYFGPGTRLTVL.

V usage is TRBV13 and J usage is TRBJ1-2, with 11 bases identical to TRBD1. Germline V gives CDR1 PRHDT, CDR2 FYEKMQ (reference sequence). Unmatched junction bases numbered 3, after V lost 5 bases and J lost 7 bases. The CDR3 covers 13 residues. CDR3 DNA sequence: TGTGCCAGCAGCCCGGACAGGGGGCTTGGCTACACCTTC. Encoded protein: CASSPDRGLGYTF.

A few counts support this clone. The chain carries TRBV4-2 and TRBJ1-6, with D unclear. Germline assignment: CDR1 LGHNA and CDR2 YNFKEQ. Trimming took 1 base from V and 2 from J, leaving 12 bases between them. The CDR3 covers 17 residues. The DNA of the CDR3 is TGTGCCAGCAGCCAAGTTCTAGCGGTAACCTATAATTCACCCCTCCACTTT. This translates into CASSQVLAVTYNSPLHF.

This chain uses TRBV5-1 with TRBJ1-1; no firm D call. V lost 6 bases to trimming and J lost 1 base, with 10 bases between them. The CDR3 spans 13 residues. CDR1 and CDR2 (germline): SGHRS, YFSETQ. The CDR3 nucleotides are TGCGCCAGCAAGGTCGCAGGGAACACTGAAGCTTTCTTT. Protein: CASKVAGNTEAFF.

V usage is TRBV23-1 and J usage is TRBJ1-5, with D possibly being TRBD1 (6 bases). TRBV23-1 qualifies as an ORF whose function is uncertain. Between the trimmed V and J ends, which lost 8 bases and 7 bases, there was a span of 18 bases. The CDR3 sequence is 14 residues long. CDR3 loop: CASGKQGTNQPQHF. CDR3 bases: TGCGCCAGCGGTAAACAGGGAACCAACCAGCCCCAGCATTTT.

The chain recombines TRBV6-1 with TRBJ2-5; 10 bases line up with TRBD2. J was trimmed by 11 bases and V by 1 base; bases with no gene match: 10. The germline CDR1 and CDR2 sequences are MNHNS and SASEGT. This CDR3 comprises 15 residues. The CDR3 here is CASSEGLAGAGEQYF. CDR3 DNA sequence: TGTGCCAGCAGTGAAGGGCTAGCGGGAGCAGGGGAGCAGTACTTC.

The CDR3 nucleotides are TGTGCCACCAGCAGCTCTGGGACTAGCGGGACCATCTCCTACGAGCAGTACTTC. The encoded protein is CATSSSGTSGTISYEQYF. The chain carries TRBV15 and TRBJ2-7; 13 bases match TRBD2. The junction had 8 bases not matched to a gene; V was cut back by 3 bases and J by 0 bases. The CDR3 is 18 residues long. Germline V gene lookup returns CDR1 LNHNV and CDR2 YYDKDF (reference sequence).

Here the CDR3 DNA reads TGTGCCATCAGTGAGTCCCCGACAGGGGGAATTGGGAACACCATATATTTT. Translated: CAISESPTGGIGNTIYF. The chain is built from TRBV10-3 and TRBJ1-3; TRBD1 matches at 9 bases. J gave up 7 bases and V 0 bases, and 10 bases lay outside the gene matches. The CDR3 runs 17 residues. CDR1 is ENHRY and CDR2 is SYGVKD in the germline V gene.

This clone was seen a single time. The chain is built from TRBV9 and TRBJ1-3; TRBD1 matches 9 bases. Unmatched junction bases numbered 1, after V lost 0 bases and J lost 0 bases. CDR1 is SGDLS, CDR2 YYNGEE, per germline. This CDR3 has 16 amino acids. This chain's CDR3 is CASSVGGQGSGNTIYF. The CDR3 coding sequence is TGTGCCAGCAGCGTAGGGGGACAGGGCTCTGGAAACACCATATATTTT.

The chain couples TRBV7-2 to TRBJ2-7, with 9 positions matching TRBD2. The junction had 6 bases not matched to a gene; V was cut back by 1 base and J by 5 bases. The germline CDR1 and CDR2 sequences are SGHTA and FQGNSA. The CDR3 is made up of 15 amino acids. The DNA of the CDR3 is TGTGCCAGCAGCTTAGTTGGTCTAGCGGGGAACGAGCAGTACTTC. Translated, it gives CASSLVGLAGNEQYF.

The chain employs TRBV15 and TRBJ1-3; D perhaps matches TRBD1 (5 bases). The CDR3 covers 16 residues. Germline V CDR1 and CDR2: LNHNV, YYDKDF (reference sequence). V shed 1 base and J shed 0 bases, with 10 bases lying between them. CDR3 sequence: CATSRGWGDSGNTIYF. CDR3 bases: TGTGCCACCAGCAGAGGTTGGGGGGACTCTGGAAACACCATATATTTT. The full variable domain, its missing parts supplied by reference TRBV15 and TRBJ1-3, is DAMVIQNPRYQVTQFGKPVTLSCSQTLNHNVMYWYQQKSSQAPKLLFHYYDKDFNNEADTPDNFQSRRPNTSFCFLDIRSPGLGDTAMYLCATSRGWGDSGNTIYFGEGSWLTVV.

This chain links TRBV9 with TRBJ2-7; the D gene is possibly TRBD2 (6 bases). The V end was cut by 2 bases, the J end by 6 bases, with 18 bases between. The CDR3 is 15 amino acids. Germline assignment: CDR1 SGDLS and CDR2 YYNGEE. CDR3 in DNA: TGTGCCAGCAGCGTGGGCGGGGTGGGTGACCGCGAGCAGTACTTC. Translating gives CASSVGGVGDREQYF.

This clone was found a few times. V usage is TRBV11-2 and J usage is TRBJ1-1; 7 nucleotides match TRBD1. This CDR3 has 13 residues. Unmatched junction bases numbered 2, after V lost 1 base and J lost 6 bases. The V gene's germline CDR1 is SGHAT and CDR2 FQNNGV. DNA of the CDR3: TGTGCCAGCAGCTTAGCAGGGGGAGCTGAAGCTTTCTTT. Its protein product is CASSLAGGAEAFF. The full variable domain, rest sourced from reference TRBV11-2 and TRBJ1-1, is EAGVAQSPRYKIIEKRQSVAFWCNPISGHATLYWYQQILGQGPKLLIQFQNNGVVDDSQLPKDRFSAERLKGVDSTLKIQPAKLEDSAVYLCASSLAGGAEAFFGQGTRLTVV.

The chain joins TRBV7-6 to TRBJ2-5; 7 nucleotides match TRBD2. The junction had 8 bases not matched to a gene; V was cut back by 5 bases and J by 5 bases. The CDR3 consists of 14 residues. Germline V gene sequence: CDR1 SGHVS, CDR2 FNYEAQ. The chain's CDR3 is CASSPRLARETQYF. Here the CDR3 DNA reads TGTGCCAGCAGCCCCCGACTAGCAAGGGAGACCCAGTACTTC.

The CDR3 DNA reads TGTGCCAGCAGCTTGTCAGGGGCGAGATATGGCTACACCTTC. Amino acid sequence: CASSLSGARYGYTF. The rearrangement joins TRBV5-6 to TRBJ1-2; TRBD1 might be the D (6 bases). Germline CDR1 and CDR2: SGHDT and YYEEEE. CDR3 length: 14 residues. V lost 1 base, J lost 5 bases, and 12 bases lay in between.

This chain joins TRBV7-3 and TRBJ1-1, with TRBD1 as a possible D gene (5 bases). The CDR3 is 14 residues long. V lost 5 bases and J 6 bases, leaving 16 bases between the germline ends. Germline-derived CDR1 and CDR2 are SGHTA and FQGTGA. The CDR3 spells CASSPTPDMAEAFF. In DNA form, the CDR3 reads TGTGCCAGCAGCCCAACCCCGGACATGGCTGAAGCTTTCTTT.

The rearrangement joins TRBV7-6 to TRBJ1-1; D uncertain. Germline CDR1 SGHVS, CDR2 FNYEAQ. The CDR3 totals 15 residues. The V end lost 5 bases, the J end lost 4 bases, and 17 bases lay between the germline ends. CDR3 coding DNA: TGTGCCAGCAGCCCCCCCAAAGTGCCGGGCACTGAAGCTTTCTTT. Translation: CASSPPKVPGTEAFF.

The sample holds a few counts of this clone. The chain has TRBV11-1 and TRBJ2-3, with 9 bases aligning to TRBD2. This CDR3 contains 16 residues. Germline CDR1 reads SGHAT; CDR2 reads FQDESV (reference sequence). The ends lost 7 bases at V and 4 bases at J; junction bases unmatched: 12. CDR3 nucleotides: TGTGCCAGCACCGACCTCGGGACTAGCACCCCAGATACGCAGTATTTT. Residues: CASTDLGTSTPDTQYF. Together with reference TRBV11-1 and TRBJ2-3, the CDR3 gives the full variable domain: EAEVAQSPRYKITEKSQAVAFWCDPISGHATLYWYRQILGQGPELLVQFQDESVVDDSQLPKDRFSAERLKGVDSTLKIQPAELGDSAMYLCASTDLGTSTPDTQYFGPGTRLTVL.

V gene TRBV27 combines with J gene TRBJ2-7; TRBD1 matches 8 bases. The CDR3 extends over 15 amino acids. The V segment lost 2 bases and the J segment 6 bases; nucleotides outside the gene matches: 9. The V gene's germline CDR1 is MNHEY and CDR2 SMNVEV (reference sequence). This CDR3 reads CASSLGDRSLSEQYF. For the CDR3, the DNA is TGTGCCAGCAGTTTAGGGGACAGGTCCCTTAGCGAGCAGTACTTC.

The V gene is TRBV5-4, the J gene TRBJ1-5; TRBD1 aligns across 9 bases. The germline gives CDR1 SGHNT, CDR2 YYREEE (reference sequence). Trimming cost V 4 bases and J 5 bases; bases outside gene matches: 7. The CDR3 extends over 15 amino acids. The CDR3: CASSPGTGSDQPQHF. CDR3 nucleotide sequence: TGTGCCAGCAGCCCCGGGACAGGGTCCGATCAGCCCCAGCATTTT.

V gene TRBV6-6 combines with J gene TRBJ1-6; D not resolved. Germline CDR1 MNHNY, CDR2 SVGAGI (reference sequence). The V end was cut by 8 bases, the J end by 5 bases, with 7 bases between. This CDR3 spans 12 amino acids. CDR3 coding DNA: TGTGCCAGCTTAGGAGATAATTCACCCCTCCACTTT. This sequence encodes CASLGDNSPLHF.

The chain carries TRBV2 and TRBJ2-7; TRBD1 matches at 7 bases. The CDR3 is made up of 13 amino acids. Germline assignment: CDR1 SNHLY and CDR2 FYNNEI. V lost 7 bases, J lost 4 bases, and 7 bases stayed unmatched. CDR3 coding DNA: TGTGCCAGCACCCGGGACAGTAGTTACGAGCAGTACTTC. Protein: CASTRDSSYEQYF.

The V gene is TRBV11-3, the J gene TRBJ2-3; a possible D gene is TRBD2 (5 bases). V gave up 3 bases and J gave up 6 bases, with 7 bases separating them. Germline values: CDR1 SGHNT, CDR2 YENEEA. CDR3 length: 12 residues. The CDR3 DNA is TGTGCCAGCAGCTTTGCGGGTGATACGCAGTATTTT. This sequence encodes CASSFAGDTQYF.

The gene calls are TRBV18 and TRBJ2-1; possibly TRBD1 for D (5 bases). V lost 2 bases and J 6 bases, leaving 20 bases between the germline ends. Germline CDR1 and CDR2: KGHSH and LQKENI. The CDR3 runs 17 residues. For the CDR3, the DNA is TGTGCCAGCTCACCAACGTCAACACCCCTAGGGGCCAATGAGCAGTTCTTC. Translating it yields CASSPTSTPLGANEQFF.

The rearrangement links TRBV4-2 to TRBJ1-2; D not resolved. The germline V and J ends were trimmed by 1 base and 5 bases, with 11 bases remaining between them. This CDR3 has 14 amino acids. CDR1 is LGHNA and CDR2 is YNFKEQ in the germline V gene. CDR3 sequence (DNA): TGTGCCAGCAGCCAAGTGGGCGCAAGTTATGGCTACACCTTC. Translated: CASSQVGASYGYTF.

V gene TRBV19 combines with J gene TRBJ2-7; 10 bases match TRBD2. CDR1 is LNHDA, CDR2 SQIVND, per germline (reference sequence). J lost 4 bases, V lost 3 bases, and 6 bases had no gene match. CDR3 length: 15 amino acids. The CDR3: CASSIRIAGGYEQYF. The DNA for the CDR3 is TGTGCCAGTAGTATTCGCATAGCGGGGGGATACGAGCAGTACTTC.

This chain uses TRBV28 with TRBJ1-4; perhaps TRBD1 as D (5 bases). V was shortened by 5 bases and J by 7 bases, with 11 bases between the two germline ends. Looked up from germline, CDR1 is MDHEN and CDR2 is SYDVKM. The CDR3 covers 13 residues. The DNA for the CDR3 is TGTGCCAGCAGTCCCCCCCAGGGTGAAAAACTGTTTTTT. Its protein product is CASSPPQGEKLFF.